Described below is a single TCR beta chain sequence and its context. Profiling relied on immunoSEQ multiplex PCR, and the TCRdb table lists in-frame clones only, not all of them. The data hold just over 80,000 clones, with around 81% observed a single time. This CDR3 spans 15 amino acids. Between the trimmed V and J ends, which lost 7 bases and 0 bases, there was a span of 13 bases. The V gene's germline CDR1 is MNHEY and CDR2 SVGAGI. This sample stems from a study of blood T cell repertoires in COVID-19. The sequence was obtained from an elderly man with acute or convalescent COVID-19. V is TRBV6-5 and J is TRBJ1-3; maybe TRBD1 (5 bases). The sequenced sample consisted of peripheral blood. This chain's CDR3 is CASKFDRYSGNTIYF. CDR3 DNA: TGTGCCAGCAAGTTCGACAGATACTCTGGAAACACCATATATTTT.